Listed here are 27 T cell receptor beta chains from one sample, sequenced in a study of cytotoxic CD8 clonotypes in ibrutinib-treated CLL. The data were produced by immunoSEQ multiplex PCR, yet TCRdb's version contains in-frame clones alone and is incomplete. The table shows 130,000 to 150,000 clones, with around 93% occurring only once. The sequencing here drew on PBMCs, taken after 12 months of ibrutinib treatment. The receptors were sampled from a human donor with chronic lymphocytic leukemia.

The CDR3 loop reads CASSEARLRNRIQETQYF. The CDR3 DNA is TGTGCCAGCAGTGAAGCCCGGTTGCGTAACCGAATCCAAGAGACCCAGTACTTC. The chain joins TRBV6-1 to TRBJ2-5; D is unresolved. CDR3 length: 18 amino acids. The ends were cut back, 0 bases at V and 1 base at J, with 18 bases in the middle. In germline, CDR1 is MNHNS, CDR2 SASEGT.

This clone was observed a few times. The rearrangement joins TRBV5-1 to TRBJ1-2; no firm D call. CDR3 length: 11 residues. Between the trimmed V and J ends, which lost 0 bases and 8 bases, there was a span of 5 bases. Per germline, CDR1 SGHRS and CDR2 YFSETQ. The CDR3 bases are TGCGCCAGCAGCTTGGCGGGAGGCTACACCTTC. Translated: CASSLAGGYTF.

The genes are TRBV9 and TRBJ1-3; D unresolved. Germline V lookup: CDR1 SGDLS, CDR2 YYNGEE. CDR3 length: 15 residues. Trimming removed 0 bases at V and 0 bases at J, with 7 bases between. The CDR3 DNA reads TGTGCCAGCAGCGTAGACTGGAACTCTGGAAACACCATATATTTT. Translation gives CASSVDWNSGNTIYF.

V gene TRBV6-1 combines with J gene TRBJ2-2; TRBD2 agrees at 8 bases. V was clipped by 7 bases and J by 5 bases; unmatched bases: 9. The CDR3 contains 15 residues. Germline V lookup: CDR1 MNHNS, CDR2 SASEGT. The CDR3 protein is CASTRAGGGTGELFF. The DNA for the CDR3 is TGTGCCAGCACTCGGGCGGGAGGTGGAACCGGGGAGCTGTTTTTT.

The V gene is TRBV2, the J gene TRBJ1-1; a weak D match, TRBD1 (6 bases). The CDR3 covers 14 residues. The germline V and J ends were trimmed by 5 bases and 3 bases, with 13 bases remaining between them. Germline V CDR1 and CDR2: SNHLY, FYNNEI. The CDR3 bases are TGTGCCAGCAGTATCCCAGGGGATCACACTGAAGCTTTCTTT. As protein: CASSIPGDHTEAFF.

The chain uses TRBV28 and TRBJ2-7, with D perhaps matching TRBD1 (6 bases). The CDR3 contains 12 residues. CDR1 and CDR2 from the germline V gene are MDHEN and SYDVKM. Trimming shortened V by 6 bases and J by 3 bases, and 9 bases separated the two germline ends. The CDR3 region is CASRYRDYEQYF. In DNA, the CDR3 is TGTGCCAGCAGGTACAGGGACTACGAGCAGTACTTC.

Only one count was recorded for this clone. The J gene is TRBJ1-1, the V gene TRBV2; D is unresolved. Germline CDR1 is SNHLY and CDR2 is FYNNEI. The CDR3 totals 13 residues. V lost 9 bases, J lost 2 bases, and 13 bases lay in between. The CDR3 bases are TGTGCCAGTCCCCCCGGGAAAAACACTGAAGCTTTCTTT. Translation: CASPPGKNTEAFF.

The genes are TRBV1 and TRBJ1-4. TRBV1 counts as a pseudogene. This CDR3 region has 20 residues. CDR3: CTSSQDCFRRDPFRSEKLFF. CDR3 DNA: TGCACCAGCAGCCAAGATTGTTTCCGTCGGGACCCCTTTCGGTCCGAAAAACTGTTTTTT.

This clone was seen only once. The DNA for the CDR3 is TGTGCCGGGGGCAGGGACAATCAGCCCCAGCATTTT. Encoded protein: CAGGRDNQPQHF. V is TRBV6-1 and J is TRBJ1-5, with a weak D call TRBD1 (6 bases). CDR3 size: 12 residues. V was shortened by 11 bases and J by 3 bases, with 11 bases between the two germline ends. CDR1 is MNHNS and CDR2 is SASEGT in the germline V gene.

V usage is TRBV9 and J usage is TRBJ2-1; the match to TRBD2 covers 11 bases. Per germline, CDR1 SGDLS and CDR2 YYNGEE. Trimming cost V 4 bases and J 1 base; bases outside gene matches: 10. The CDR3 length is 18 residues. CDR3 protein: CASSPQSLAGESYNEQFF. CDR3 DNA: TGTGCCAGCAGCCCTCAGTCACTAGCGGGAGAGTCCTACAATGAGCAGTTCTTC.

This clone was picked up one time. The chain joins TRBV27 to TRBJ2-1; D is possibly TRBD1 (6 bases). The CDR3 runs to 14 residues. Trimming removed 9 bases at V and 0 bases at J, with 12 bases between. Per germline, CDR1 MNHEY and CDR2 SMNVEV (reference sequence). CDR3 protein: CASHRAPSYNEQFF. The CDR3 DNA is TGTGCCAGTCACAGGGCCCCCTCCTACAATGAGCAGTTCTTC.

The V call is TRBV7-9, the J call TRBJ2-7; no clear D gene. Germline CDR1 reads SEHNR; CDR2 reads FQNEAQ (reference sequence). Trimming stripped 4 bases from V and 2 bases from J, with 12 bases between. The CDR3 runs to 14 residues. The CDR3 here is CASSSGPSTYEQYF. CDR3 DNA sequence: TGTGCCAGCAGCTCAGGACCGTCTACCTACGAGCAGTACTTC.

The rearrangement links TRBV5-6 to TRBJ2-7, with 8 nucleotides matching TRBD1. Trimming took 3 bases from V and 5 from J; bases not matched to a gene: 7. This CDR3 is 14 amino acids long. Germline loops: CDR1 SGHDT, CDR2 YYEEEE. CDR3 protein: CASSYRTGPNEQYF. CDR3 DNA: TGTGCCAGCAGCTATAGGACAGGGCCCAACGAGCAGTACTTC.

V gene TRBV7-3 combines with J gene TRBJ1-5; D possibly corresponds to TRBD1 (5 bases). Germline V lookup: CDR1 SGHTA, CDR2 FQGTGA. The V end was cut by 6 bases, the J end by 5 bases, with 20 bases between. This CDR3 is 16 amino acids long. CDR3 protein: CASRIKTAHFYQPQHF. CDR3 nucleotide sequence: TGTGCCAGCAGGATAAAGACAGCACACTTTTATCAGCCCCAGCATTTT.

This chain connects TRBV7-6 to TRBJ2-7, with 11 bases identical to TRBD2. The CDR3 is 15 amino acids. V shed 5 bases and J 4 bases; nucleotides not matched to a gene: 7. Germline assignment: CDR1 SGHVS and CDR2 FNYEAQ. The CDR3 protein is CASSGLAGGLYEQYF. The CDR3 DNA follows: TGTGCCAGCAGCGGGCTAGCGGGAGGATTGTACGAGCAGTACTTC.

This CDR3 is CASSFSGGTNEKLFF. CDR3 coding DNA: TGTGCCAGCAGTTTTTCAGGGGGCACTAATGAAAAACTGTTTTTT. The genes are TRBV28 and TRBJ1-4; 8 positions agree with TRBD1. Germline V gene data show CDR1 as MDHEN and CDR2 as SYDVKM. V was clipped by 3 bases and J by 2 bases; unmatched bases: 2. The CDR3 contains 15 residues.

The V and J genes are TRBV5-1 and TRBJ2-5; D is uncertain. Trimming left V 0 bases short and J 0 bases short, with 6 bases between. From germline, CDR1 is SGHRS and CDR2 YFSETQ. The CDR3 consists of 14 residues. The CDR3 nucleotides are TGCGCCAGCAGCTTGGTTTTCAACCAAGAGACCCAGTACTTC. This codes for CASSLVFNQETQYF.

V usage is TRBV6-5 and J usage is TRBJ2-5, with D perhaps matching TRBD1 or TRBD2 (6 bases each). CDR1 MNHEY and CDR2 SVGAGI come from the germline V gene. The V end was cut by 8 bases, the J end by 5 bases, with 15 bases between. The CDR3 is made up of 13 amino acids. The DNA for the CDR3 is TGTGCCAGCCGGCCGGGGGCCGGTGAGACCCAGTACTTC. As protein: CASRPGAGETQYF.

The chain employs TRBV27 and TRBJ1-3; no definite D call. The V gene lost 3 bases and the J gene lost 3 bases, with 6 bases spanning the gap. Germline V gene sequence: CDR1 MNHEY, CDR2 SMNVEV (reference sequence). The CDR3 spans 13 residues. CDR3 in DNA: TGTGCCAGCAGTTTGGACGGTGGAAACACCATATATTTT. Its protein is CASSLDGGNTIYF.

The genes are TRBV27 and TRBJ1-2; maybe TRBD1 (6 bases). This CDR3 has 15 amino acids. Germline assignment: CDR1 MNHEY and CDR2 SMNVEV (reference sequence). V dropped 2 bases and J dropped 2 bases, with 12 bases sitting between them. The CDR3 is CASSLGGSKNYGYTF. Here the CDR3 DNA reads TGTGCCAGCAGTTTAGGGGGCAGTAAGAACTATGGCTACACCTTC.

The chain links TRBV19 to TRBJ1-1; D not resolved. Deletions cut 4 bases from V and 1 base from J, with 13 bases between. The CDR3 covers 15 residues. Per the germline V gene, CDR1 is LNHDA and CDR2 is SQIVND (reference sequence). For the CDR3, the DNA is TGTGCCAGTAGTACCTTCACTGCCACGAACACTGAAGCTTTCTTT. Translating gives CASSTFTATNTEAFF.

The V and J genes are TRBV6-4 and TRBJ2-1; 8 nucleotides agree with TRBD2. Trimming cost V 0 bases and J 8 bases; bases outside gene matches: 6. Germline CDR1 reads MRHNA; CDR2 reads SNTAGT. CDR3 length equals 15 residues. In DNA, the CDR3 is TGTGCCAGCAGTGACTCACCGGGACTAGGGGATGAGCAGTTCTTC. Translating it yields CASSDSPGLGDEQFF.

This sequence joins TRBV18 and TRBJ2-2; 7 bases line up with TRBD1. Germline CDR1 reads KGHSH; CDR2 reads LQKENI. The V segment lost 3 bases and the J segment 1 base; nucleotides outside the gene matches: 5. The CDR3 is made up of 16 amino acids. The CDR3 protein is CASSPRTGQNTGELFF. As DNA, the CDR3 is TGTGCCAGCTCACCGAGGACAGGCCAGAACACCGGGGAGCTGTTTTTT.

The CDR3 DNA follows: TGCGCCAGCAGCGTGTTTGCGGGAGAGTCCCTTTGGGAGACCCAGTACTTC. Amino acid sequence: CASSVFAGESLWETQYF. The chain is built from TRBV5-1 and TRBJ2-5; 7 bases match TRBD2. The CDR3 runs to 17 residues. V was pared by 4 bases and J by 5 bases, with 17 bases of the junction left unmatched. Germline V gives CDR1 SGHRS, CDR2 YFSETQ.

This chain links TRBV4-3 with TRBJ2-3, with D possibly TRBD2 on 7 matching bases. The CDR3 spans 14 residues. Germline CDR1 reads LGHNA; CDR2 reads YSLEER. V gave up 4 bases and J gave up 6 bases, with 14 bases separating them. The CDR3 region is CASSPAGARDTQYF. The DNA of the CDR3 is TGCGCCAGCAGCCCGGCGGGGGCTAGGGATACGCAGTATTTT.

The table lists this clone with a count of one. This chain connects TRBV10-3 to TRBJ2-5; tentative D call: TRBD1 (5 bases). Trimming pared 8 bases from V and 2 bases from J, leaving 9 bases between. CDR3 size: 12 residues. Germline CDR1 is ENHRY and CDR2 is SYGVKD. The chain's CDR3 is CAIGTGQETQYF. In nucleotides, the CDR3 is TGTGCCATCGGCACAGGACAAGAGACCCAGTACTTC.

As for this clone: The junction departs from the called germline gene at one end, perhaps through a read error. The chain carries TRBV7-7 and TRBJ2-2, with 8 bases matching TRBD2. Germline CDR1 SSHAT, CDR2 FNYEAQ (reference sequence). CDR3 length: 16 amino acids. CDR3 nucleotide sequence: TGTGCTAGCAGCTTAGCGGGGTCCCTAAACACCGGGGAGCTGTTTTTT. Translated, it gives CASSLAGSLNTGELFF. The full variable domain, completed using reference TRBV7-7 and TRBJ2-2, is GAGVSQSPRYKVTKRGQDVTLRCDPISSHATLYWYQQALGQGPEFLTYFNYEAQPDKSGLPSDRFSAERPEGSISTLTIQRTEQRDSAMYRCASSLAGSLNTGELFFGEGSRLTVL.